The 21 T cell receptor beta chains given below trace back to one sample, sequenced in a study of cytomegalovirus exposure and HLA in healthy donors. 13 Jbeta primers and 60 Vbeta primers were used for the PCR. Libraries were prepared by immunoSEQ multiplex PCR; TCRdb keeps only in-frame clonotypes and omits some of them. The table lists 50,000 or so clones. The sequenced sample was PBMCs. Receptors originate from a man aged 40-49 years in good health and CMV-seropositive.

The chain combines TRBV6-5 with TRBJ1-4; D ambiguous. V lost 6 bases to trimming and J lost 11 bases, with 16 bases between them. Germline values: CDR1 MNHEY, CDR2 SVGAGI. CDR3 length equals 13 residues. The CDR3 sequence: CASSPWTPGKLFF. CDR3 in DNA: TGTGCCAGCAGCCCCTGGACGCCGGGGAAACTGTTTTTT.

The CDR3 protein is CASSPITGGEETQYF. DNA for the CDR3: TGTGCCAGCTCACCCATCACAGGGGGAGAAGAGACCCAGTACTTC. The chain combines TRBV18 with TRBJ2-5, with TRBD1 matching 8 bases. This CDR3 has 15 amino acids. Trimming took 3 bases from V and 3 from J; bases not matched to a gene: 6. Germline loops: CDR1 KGHSH, CDR2 LQKENI.

The genes are TRBV28 and TRBJ2-7; D is perhaps TRBD1 (6 bases). Germline CDR1 reads MDHEN; CDR2 reads SYDVKM. This CDR3 comprises 18 residues. Trimming removed 6 bases at V and 0 bases at J, with 24 bases between. The CDR3 reads CASSSPPAPGHFSYEQYF. The CDR3 bases are TGTGCCAGCAGCTCCCCCCCTGCCCCGGGACACTTCTCCTACGAGCAGTACTTC.

The V call is TRBV7-6, the J call TRBJ2-7, with 7 bases matching TRBD1. Germline V gene lookup returns CDR1 SGHVS and CDR2 FNYEAQ. The V gene end was trimmed by 5 bases and the J gene end by 1 base; junction bases not matched to a gene: 5. The CDR3 contains 14 residues. As DNA, the CDR3 is TGTGCCAGCAGCATCGGACAGGTTTCCTACGAGCAGTACTTC. Translating it yields CASSIGQVSYEQYF.

The rearrangement joins TRBV7-3 to TRBJ2-4, with 7 bases lining up with TRBD1. The CDR3 runs 17 residues. V shed 2 bases and J 3 bases; nucleotides not matched to a gene: 10. Looked up from germline, CDR1 is SGHTA and CDR2 is FQGTGA. CDR3 nucleotide sequence: TGTGCCAGCAGCTTACCCCGGACAAGGGGGCACAAAAACATTCAGTACTTC. This sequence encodes CASSLPRTRGHKNIQYF.

This rearrangement joins TRBV18 to TRBJ2-1; 10 nucleotides line up with TRBD2. The V gene's germline CDR1 is KGHSH and CDR2 LQKENI. The CDR3 has 16 amino acids. J gave up 10 bases and V 5 bases, and 14 bases lay outside the gene matches. In DNA form, the CDR3 reads TGTGCCAGCTCATCACGGACATTACCGGGACTAGCGGAGCAGTTCTTC. Protein sequence: CASSSRTLPGLAEQFF.

V and J are TRBV6-1 and TRBJ2-3, with 10 positions matching TRBD1. Looked up from germline, CDR1 is MNHNS and CDR2 is SASEGT. The CDR3 sequence is 12 residues long. Germline trimming cut 8 bases from V and 4 bases from J; bases unmatched to any gene: 0. This CDR3 reads CASGQGADTQYF. The CDR3, as DNA: TGTGCCAGCGGACAGGGGGCAGATACGCAGTATTTT.

This chain uses TRBV7-9 with TRBJ2-3, with 7 positions matching TRBD1. CDR3 size: 13 residues. Germline V gene sequence: CDR1 SEHNR, CDR2 FQNEAQ (reference sequence). Trimming took 8 bases from V and 0 from J; bases not matched to a gene: 2. The CDR3 nucleotides are TGTGCCAGCGTACAGGGGAGCACAGATACGCAGTATTTT. Translated: CASVQGSTDTQYF.

This CDR3 is CASIGGDGFGYEQYF. The CDR3 DNA reads TGTGCCAGCATAGGCGGGGACGGATTTGGCTACGAGCAGTACTTC. The chain recombines TRBV27 with TRBJ2-7; D perhaps matches TRBD2 (6 bases). The CDR3 is 15 amino acids. Deletions cut 7 bases from V and 3 bases from J, with 19 bases between. Germline CDR1 and CDR2: MNHEY and SMNVEV (reference sequence).

The chain is built from TRBV7-3 and TRBJ1-3; weak D call: TRBD1 (5 bases). CDR1 and CDR2 (germline): SGHTA, FQGTGA. The length of the CDR3 is 15 residues. The V end lost 5 bases, the J end lost 0 bases, and 11 bases lay between the germline ends. The CDR3 sequence is CASSLPGLSGNTIYF. The CDR3, as DNA: TGTGCCAGCAGCCTCCCGGGACTCTCTGGAAACACCATATATTTT.

V usage is TRBV4-1 and J usage is TRBJ2-2, with 10 bases matching TRBD2. Germline values: CDR1 MGHRA, CDR2 YSYEKL. There are 17 residues in the CDR3. Trimming removed 3 bases from V and 7 bases from J; junction bases left unmatched: 11. CDR3 protein: CASSHNNQRGGSGELFF. In DNA form, the CDR3 reads TGCGCCAGCAGCCACAATAACCAGCGGGGGGGCAGCGGGGAGCTGTTTTTT.

The J gene is TRBJ2-3, the V gene TRBV5-1; the D is unclear. V was trimmed by 4 bases and J by 6 bases, leaving 9 bases between them. The germline V gene has CDR1 SGHRS and CDR2 YFSETQ. The CDR3 spans 12 residues. The CDR3: CASSLTWDTQYF. CDR3 DNA sequence: TGCGCCAGCAGCCTAACCTGGGATACGCAGTATTTT.

CDR3 bases: TGTGCCATCAGTGAGTCTGGGGCCCCCTACGAGCAGTACTTC. Its translation is CAISESGAPYEQYF. V is TRBV10-3 and J is TRBJ2-7; TRBD1 might be the D (5 bases). The CDR3 runs 14 residues. In germline, CDR1 is ENHRY, CDR2 SYGVKD. Trimming removed 0 bases from V and 2 bases from J, with 8 bases in between.

CDR3 DNA sequence: TGTGCCAGCAGTAGCGGGACCTCCTACGAGCAGTACTTC. Encoded protein: CASSSGTSYEQYF. The chain carries TRBV7-9 and TRBJ2-7, with 8 nucleotides matching TRBD2. Losses at the gene ends were 6 bases for V and 0 bases for J; bases not matched to a gene: 1. CDR3 length equals 13 residues. Germline assignment: CDR1 SEHNR and CDR2 FQNEAQ (reference sequence). The entire variable domain, with the rest obtained from reference TRBV7-9 and TRBJ2-7, is as follows: DTGVSQNPRHKITKRGQNVTFRCDPISEHNRLYWYRQTLGQGPEFLTYFQNEAQLEKSRLLSDRFSAERPKGSFSTLEIQRTEQGDSAMYLCASSSGTSYEQYFGPGTRLTVT.

V usage is TRBV5-8 and J usage is TRBJ2-7; TRBD1 is a possible D gene (6 bases). Looked up from germline, CDR1 is SGHTS and CDR2 is YDEGEE. V gave up 4 bases and J gave up 3 bases, with 14 bases separating them. This CDR3 contains 14 residues. The DNA for the CDR3 is TGTGCCAGCAGCCTCGGTGACAGGATCTACGAGCAGTACTTC. It yields the protein CASSLGDRIYEQYF.

The CDR3 DNA is TGTGCCAGCAGCGCGAGGGATTTAGGAGTGGGTGGCTACACCTTC. It is translated as CASSARDLGVGGYTF. The chain is built from TRBV9 and TRBJ1-2; unclear D gene. The V gene lost 3 bases and the J gene lost 7 bases, with 19 bases spanning the gap. This CDR3 comprises 15 residues. Germline CDR1 SGDLS, CDR2 YYNGEE. Variable domain in full (rest from reference TRBV9 and TRBJ1-2): DSGVTQTPKHLITATGQRVTLRCSPRSGDLSVYWYQQSLDQGLQFLIQYYNGEERAKGNILERFSAQQFPDLHSELNLSSLELGDSALYFCASSARDLGVGGYTFGSGTRLTVV.

This chain connects TRBV27 to TRBJ1-2; weak D call: TRBD1 (5 bases). V lost 6 bases to trimming and J lost 2 bases, with 10 bases between them. The germline V gene encodes CDR1 MNHEY and CDR2 SMNVEV (reference sequence). This CDR3 contains 13 residues. The CDR3 protein is CASSGGGNYGYTF. The CDR3 DNA reads TGTGCCAGCAGCGGGGGAGGGAACTATGGCTACACCTTC.

This chain links TRBV27 with TRBJ2-7, with 9 bases matching TRBD2. V shed 9 bases, J shed 1 base, and the junction held 10 bases outside the gene matches. The CDR3 is made up of 15 amino acids. CDR1 and CDR2 (germline): MNHEY, SMNVEV (reference sequence). The CDR3 DNA sequence: TGTGCCAGTAGACTAGCGGCAACCCATTCCTACGAGCAGTACTTC. As protein: CASRLAATHSYEQYF.

The chain employs TRBV28 and TRBJ2-5, with TRBD1 as a possible D gene (6 bases). V dropped 5 bases and J dropped 4 bases, with 11 bases sitting between them. The CDR3 is 13 residues long. The germline CDR1 and CDR2 sequences are MDHEN and SYDVKM. CDR3 DNA sequence: TGTGCCAGCAGTCCCACAGGGTTAGAGACCCAGTACTTC. Its protein is CASSPTGLETQYF.

CDR3 nucleotides: TGCAGCGTTGAAGATCAGTGGACAACCACCGGGGAGCTGTTTTTT. It codes for CSVEDQWTTTGELFF. The chain has TRBV29-1 and TRBJ2-2; weak D call: TRBD1 (5 bases). V dropped 0 bases and J dropped 4 bases, with 12 bases sitting between them. From germline, CDR1 is SQVTM and CDR2 ANQGSEA. The CDR3 has 15 amino acids.

The chain is built from TRBV28 and TRBJ2-1; possible D gene TRBD2, 6 bases. The CDR3 spans 14 residues. Per the germline V gene, CDR1 is MDHEN and CDR2 is SYDVKM. Trimming pared 7 bases from V and 0 bases from J, leaving 10 bases between. The CDR3 loop is CASIGGSSYNEQFF. The CDR3 DNA sequence: TGTGCCAGCATTGGGGGGAGCTCCTACAATGAGCAGTTCTTC.